The T cell receptor (beta chain) under discussion was sequenced for a study of blood T cell repertoires in COVID-19 (dated by TCRdb to the early 2020s). A note on the overall study: Collaborator samples came from the United States, Italy and Spain and covered acute and convalescent phases of COVID-19. The material from the prospective study consisted of cDNA or gDNA derived from T cells, B-cell-depleted T cells, or PBMCs. The dataset comprised deeply sampled blood TCRbeta repertoires from subjects exposed to, actively infected with, or recovered from COVID-19. The repertoires were made available in a free public database intended to serve as a resource for research on the immune response to SARS-CoV-2. Samples were obtained from the ongoing ImmuneRACE study (first 160 participants) and from 1,254 subjects provided by 6 global collaborators. The sample metadata nearly always contained a de-identified subject ID, COVID-19 status, age in years and sex. Where available, HLA class I and class II types were taken from metadata supplied by the sample provider and were not determined by assay-based typing.

Beyond this particular receptor, the publication reports: The quantity of clinical and demographic metadata differed by source and by participant and was supplied without curation.

As regards this clone: Its antigen remains undetermined. The sample holds no much larger clone one base away, and base qualities are not on file.

CDR1 and CDR2 are read off the germline V gene as SGHRS and YFSETQ. The CDR3, from cysteine to phenylalanine, totals 16 residues. This entry keeps only the CDR3 DNA: 48 bases, framed from base 1. Relative to germline, V is 0 bases shorter and J is 4 bases shorter, with 16 bases between their ends. Each collaborating institution followed its own protocols to collect whole blood in K2EDTA tubes. Collaborator samples were shipped for TCRbeta analysis as frozen whole blood, isolated PBMCs, or DNA extracted from either sample type. TCRbeta CDR3 regions were amplified from genomic DNA using the immunoSEQ Assay, a bias-controlled multiplex PCR. Per the original workflow: The number of nucleated cells in each sample was estimated by amplification of reference gene primers within the assay. To quantify the absolute abundance of each unique TCRbeta CDR3 rearrangement, sequence reads were collapsed and filtered. For each sample, productive Simpson clonality was calculated as the square root of Simpson's diversity index across productive rearrangements. TCRdb carries this immuneACCESS record with in-frame sequences only. Its versions omit some clonotypes, under half of them owing to an unresolved V gene in the studies checked, with the rest unexplained. That table supplies the V and J calls and clone size; D and trimming were determined from the DNA. The sample data list approximately 150,000 clones, and 82% of these were observed just once. The top ten hold roughly 8.1% of the sample.

This sequence originates from a woman in her 70s with acute or convalescent COVID-19. Sequencing was carried out using peripheral blood. This chain is built from TRBV5-1 and TRBJ1-2; the D gene remains uncertain. The nucleotide sequence reads TGCGCCAGCAGCTTGGCGGAGCTTCAGCCTCCCTATGGCTACACCTTC. Its protein reads: CASSLAELQPPYGYTF.